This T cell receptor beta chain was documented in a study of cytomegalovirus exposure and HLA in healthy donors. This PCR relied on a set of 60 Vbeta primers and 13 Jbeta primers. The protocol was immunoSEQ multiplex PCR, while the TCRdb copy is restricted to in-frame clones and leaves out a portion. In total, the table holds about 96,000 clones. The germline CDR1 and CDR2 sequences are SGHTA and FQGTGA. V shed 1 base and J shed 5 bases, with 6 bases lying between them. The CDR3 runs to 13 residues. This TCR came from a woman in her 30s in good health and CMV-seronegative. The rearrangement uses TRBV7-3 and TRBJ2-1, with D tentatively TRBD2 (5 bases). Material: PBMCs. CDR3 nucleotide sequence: TGTGCCAGCAGCTTAATGGAGGACAATGAGCAGTTCTTC. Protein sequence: CASSLMEDNEQFF.